This TCR beta chain appears in the sequencing data of a study of cytomegalovirus exposure and HLA in healthy donors. Overall study: An earlier analysis found 120 million or so unique TCR beta sequences from around 180 million T cells.

V shed 3 bases, J shed 4 bases, and the junction held 1 base outside the gene matches. Germline CDR1 is MNHEY and CDR2 is SMNVEV (reference sequence). The CDR3 length is 14 residues. PCR amplification relied on 60 Vbeta primers (plus 13 Jbeta primers). Repertoires were generated with immunoSEQ multiplex PCR, while TCRdb's copy carries only in-frame clones and drops some. The data contain 150,000 to 200,000 clones, around 75% of them singletons. Regarding the study as a whole: Most TCR sequences showed up rarely, but some public TCRs showed up in many donors.

In regard to this clone: The antigen is not known.

This cohort consisted of healthy bone marrow donors. Material for sequencing was PBMCs. V usage is TRBV27 and J usage is TRBJ2-7; 12 nucleotides agree with TRBD1. This receptor was taken from a woman in her forties or fifties in good health and CMV-seropositive. The CDR3 protein is CASSLGQGAYEQYF. CDR3 coding DNA: TGTGCCAGCAGTTTGGGACAGGGGGCTTACGAGCAGTACTTC.